This T cell receptor beta chain was sequenced for a study of neurological immune-mediated disorders. General study results and limits: The greatest TCR clonal expansion appeared in HTLV-1-associated myelopathy and the smallest, falling below healthy controls, in multiple sclerosis. None of the CDR3 amino acid sequences found in expanded clones was shared across subjects. This suggests that the TCR-beta repertoires were private in all groups.

Unsorted libraries were prepared from 2 million PBMCs held at -80 C. A 10-nucleotide random UMI tagged transcripts in template-switch 5'RACE cDNA synthesis. One entry per CDR3 protein results from TCRdb running MiXCR on the 5' RACE reads. The data hold roughly 16,000 distinct CDR3 sequences, with roughly 14% observed a single time. V was pared by 6 bases and J by 4 bases, with 12 bases of the junction left unmatched. Germline V gives CDR1 SGHRS, CDR2 YFSETQ. This CDR3 is 15 amino acids long. In the case of this clonotype: Its specificity is unknown. Lacking the conserved final phenylalanine or tryptophan, this CDR3 likely reflects a read error.

The chain uses TRBV5-1 and TRBJ2-5; 7 positions agree with TRBD1. The receptor was derived from a man in his 60s with HTLV-1-associated myelopathy (HAM/TSP). The sequenced material came from PBMCs. The CDR3 DNA reads as TGCGCCAGCACCCGGGACAGATCGGCGGGAGAGACCCAGTACCTT. It specifies CASTRDRSAGETQYL.